The clone carrying this T cell receptor (beta chain) was found many times. This sample was included in a study of blood T cell repertoires in COVID-19. Germline assignment: CDR1 MNHNS and CDR2 SASEGT. This CDR3 has 16 amino acids. The V and J ends lost 1 base and 4 bases, in that order; junction bases with no gene match: 9. Clones were read by immunoSEQ multiplex PCR, and TCRdb kept only the in-frame ones, dropping some. The repertoire consists of roughly 70,000 clones, with around 82% occurring once and the leading ten covering about a sixth. Sequencing input: peripheral blood. The origin of this receptor is a human donor in a cohort sampled during active COVID-19. The rearrangement uses TRBV6-1 and TRBJ2-7; the match to TRBD1 covers 8 bases. The CDR3 coding sequence is TGTGCCAGCAGTGAAGAAACAGGGGGTTCGGGTTACGAGCAGTACTTC. Amino acid sequence: CASSEETGGSGYEQYF.